Shown below are 14 T cell receptor beta chains from a single sample sequenced in a study of cytomegalovirus exposure and HLA in healthy donors. Vbeta (60) and Jbeta (13) primers were used in the PCR. The repertoire was sequenced with immunoSEQ multiplex PCR; TCRdb's copy has only in-frame clones and lacks some. In the table there are under 200,000 clones, about 76% of which are singletons. The sample taken for sequencing was PBMCs. These receptor sequences come from a male donor in good health and CMV-seropositive.

This chain connects TRBV5-1 to TRBJ1-6; TRBD1 agrees at 8 bases. With 1 base clipped from V and 9 bases from J, the junction kept 6 bases outside the gene matches. This CDR3 has 15 amino acids. Per the germline V gene, CDR1 is SGHRS and CDR2 is YFSETQ. The CDR3 protein is CASSLSGGQGSPLHF. DNA for the CDR3: TGCGCCAGCAGCTTGTCAGGGGGCCAGGGTTCACCCCTCCACTTT.

The chain links TRBV4-3 to TRBJ1-2; D possibly corresponds to TRBD1 (5 bases). V was clipped by 0 bases and J by 5 bases, with 13 bases between them. Germline values: CDR1 LGHNA, CDR2 YSLEER. CDR3 size: 15 residues. CDR3 DNA: TGCGCCAGCAGCCAAGAATCACGGGGGGTATATGGCTACACCTTC. Translating gives CASSQESRGVYGYTF.

This clone came up once. The chain uses TRBV7-9 and TRBJ2-1, with a weak D call TRBD1 (6 bases). The CDR3 sequence is 14 residues long. Germline V gives CDR1 SEHNR, CDR2 FQNEAQ (reference sequence). Trimming removed 1 base at V and 9 bases at J, with 13 bases between. DNA of the CDR3: TGTGCCAGCAGCTTAGGCCCAGGGGCCCGTGAGCAGTTCTTC. Translation: CASSLGPGAREQFF.

V usage is TRBV5-5 and J usage is TRBJ1-2; D is unclear. Germline CDR1 reads SGHKS; CDR2 reads YYEKEE (reference sequence). The CDR3 has 13 amino acids. V lost 3 bases, J lost 7 bases, and 13 bases lay in between. DNA of the CDR3: TGTGCCAGCAGCTCGAGCGGGGAGAGTGGCTACACCTTC. It codes for CASSSSGESGYTF.

V usage is TRBV28 and J usage is TRBJ2-3; no clear D gene. Trimming cost V 1 base and J 5 bases, with 4 bases left between them. CDR1 and CDR2 from the germline V gene are MDHEN and SYDVKM. The CDR3 is 12 residues long. CDR3 nucleotides: TGTGCCAGCAGTTTATTGAGAGATACGCAGTATTTT. Its translation: CASSLLRDTQYF.

The CDR3, as DNA: TGTGCCAGCAGTGAAGTTCTAGCGGGAGGAAGAGATACGCAGTATTTT. It is translated as CASSEVLAGGRDTQYF. J is TRBJ2-3 and V is TRBV6-1, with 11 bases fitting TRBD2. V shed 1 base and J 5 bases; nucleotides not matched to a gene: 5. The CDR3 is 16 amino acids. The germline CDR1 and CDR2 sequences are MNHNS and SASEGT.

The chain has TRBV2 and TRBJ2-2; 10 bases line up with TRBD2. This CDR3 spans 16 amino acids. V lost 10 bases and J lost 5; bases outside the gene matches: 13. Germline CDR1 and CDR2: SNHLY and FYNNEI. This chain's CDR3 is CATHKAGGPGTGELFF. In DNA form, the CDR3 reads TGTGCCACTCATAAAGCGGGGGGGCCGGGGACCGGGGAGCTGTTTTTT.

The chain recombines TRBV25-1 with TRBJ2-3; tentative D call: TRBD1 (6 bases). V lost 3 bases and J lost 5, with 9 bases in between. The germline V gene has CDR1 MGHDK and CDR2 SYGVNS. This CDR3 spans 13 amino acids. The CDR3 nucleotides read TGTGCCAGCAGTGACCAAGGGGGAGATACGCAGTATTTT. It specifies CASSDQGGDTQYF. Drawing the rest from reference TRBV25-1 and TRBJ2-3, the complete variable domain is EADIYQTPRYLVIGTGKKITLECSQTMGHDKMYWYQQDPGMELHLIHYSYGVNSTEKGDLSSESTVSRIRTEHFPLTLESARPSHTSQYLCASSDQGGDTQYFGPGTRLTVL.

The sample holds a few counts of this clone. The V gene is TRBV4-2, the J gene TRBJ2-5, with a weak D call TRBD2 (5 bases). Germline CDR1 reads LGHNA; CDR2 reads YNFKEQ. With 4 bases removed from V and 5 bases from J, the gap between germline ends came to 14 bases. The CDR3 runs 14 residues. Here the CDR3 DNA reads TGTGCCAGCAGCCCCCCCGGCGGCGGGGAGACCCAGTACTTC. It yields the protein CASSPPGGGETQYF.

This clone was seen more than once but under ten times. V gene TRBV5-4 combines with J gene TRBJ2-2; 8 bases match TRBD2. V gave up 3 bases and J gave up 4 bases; unmatched junction bases: 5. The CDR3 loop spans 15 amino acids. The germline CDR1 and CDR2 sequences are SGHNT and YYREEE (reference sequence). The DNA of the CDR3 is TGTGCCAGCAGCTCCGGGGGGGTTATCACCGGGGAGCTGTTTTTT. Protein sequence: CASSSGGVITGELFF.

V and J are TRBV6-5 and TRBJ1-4, with TRBD1 matching 9 bases. V gave up 2 bases and J gave up 2 bases; unmatched junction bases: 3. Germline V lookup: CDR1 MNHEY, CDR2 SVGAGI. This CDR3 is built from 16 residues. For the CDR3, the DNA is TGTGCCAGCAGTTACGCAACAGGGGGCACTAATGAAAAACTGTTTTTT. Amino acids: CASSYATGGTNEKLFF.

This chain uses TRBV6-4 with TRBJ1-5; TRBD1 might be the D (5 bases). Germline CDR1 and CDR2: MRHNA and SNTAGT. This CDR3 spans 15 amino acids. Trimming removed 3 bases from V and 3 bases from J, with 12 bases in between. DNA of the CDR3: TGTGCCAGCAGTGAGTTTTCAGGGAACAATCAGCCCCAGCATTTT. Translation gives CASSEFSGNNQPQHF.

The V call is TRBV27, the J call TRBJ2-5, with 8 bases fitting TRBD2. The CDR3 covers 15 residues. Germline CDR1 is MNHEY and CDR2 is SMNVEV (reference sequence). After removal of 1 base from V and 2 bases from J, the junction contained 3 bases not matched to a gene. The CDR3 coding sequence is TGTGCCAGCAGTTTATTAACGGGAGGGCAAGAGACCCAGTACTTC. It yields the protein CASSLLTGGQETQYF.

CDR3 nucleotides: TGCGCCAGCAGGAATATTAACCAGGGGCTTTACGAGCAGTACTTC. It specifies CASRNINQGLYEQYF. The rearrangement joins TRBV4-1 to TRBJ2-7, with D perhaps TRBD1 (6 bases). Germline CDR1 reads MGHRA; CDR2 reads YSYEKL. The germline V and J ends were trimmed by 6 bases and 4 bases, with 19 bases remaining between them. This CDR3 has 15 amino acids.